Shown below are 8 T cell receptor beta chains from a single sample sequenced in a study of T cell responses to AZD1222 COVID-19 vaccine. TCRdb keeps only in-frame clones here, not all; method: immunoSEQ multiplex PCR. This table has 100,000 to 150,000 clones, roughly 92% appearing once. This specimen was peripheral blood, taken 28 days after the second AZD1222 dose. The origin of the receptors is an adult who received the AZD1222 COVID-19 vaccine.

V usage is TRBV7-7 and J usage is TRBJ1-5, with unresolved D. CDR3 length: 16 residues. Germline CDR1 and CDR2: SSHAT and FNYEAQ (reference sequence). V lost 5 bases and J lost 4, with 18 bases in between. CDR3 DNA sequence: TGTGCCAGCAGCCCACTTGGAGGATTTGGGAATCAGCCCCAGCATTTT. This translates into CASSPLGGFGNQPQHF.

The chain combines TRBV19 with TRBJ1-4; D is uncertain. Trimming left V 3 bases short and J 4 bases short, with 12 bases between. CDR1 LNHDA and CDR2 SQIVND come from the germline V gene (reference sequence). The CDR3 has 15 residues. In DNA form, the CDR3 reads TGTGCCAGTAGTATCCAAGGGCGGAATAATGAAAAACTGTTTTTT. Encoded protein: CASSIQGRNNEKLFF.

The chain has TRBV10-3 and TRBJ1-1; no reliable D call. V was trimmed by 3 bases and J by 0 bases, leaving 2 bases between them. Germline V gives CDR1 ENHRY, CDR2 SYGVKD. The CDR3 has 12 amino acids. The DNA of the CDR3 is TGTGCCATCAGTGAACTGAACACTGAAGCTTTCTTT. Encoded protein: CAISELNTEAFF.

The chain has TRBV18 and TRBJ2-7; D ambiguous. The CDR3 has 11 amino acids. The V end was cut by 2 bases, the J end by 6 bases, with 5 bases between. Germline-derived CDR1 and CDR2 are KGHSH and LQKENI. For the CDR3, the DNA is TGTGCCAGCTCACCAAACAGCGAGCAGTACTTC. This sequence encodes CASSPNSEQYF.

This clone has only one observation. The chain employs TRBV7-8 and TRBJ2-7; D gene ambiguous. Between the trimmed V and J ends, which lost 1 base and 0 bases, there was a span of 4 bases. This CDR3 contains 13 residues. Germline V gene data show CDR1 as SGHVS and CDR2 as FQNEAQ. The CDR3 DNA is TGTGCCAGCAGCTTAGATCGCTCCTACGAGCAGTACTTC. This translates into CASSLDRSYEQYF. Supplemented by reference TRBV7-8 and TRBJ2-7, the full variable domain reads GAGVSQSPRYKVAKRGQDVALRCDPISGHVSLFWYQQALGQGPEFLTYFQNEAQLDKSGLPSDRFFAERPEGSVSTLKIQRTQQEDSAVYLCASSLDRSYEQYFGPGTRLTVT.

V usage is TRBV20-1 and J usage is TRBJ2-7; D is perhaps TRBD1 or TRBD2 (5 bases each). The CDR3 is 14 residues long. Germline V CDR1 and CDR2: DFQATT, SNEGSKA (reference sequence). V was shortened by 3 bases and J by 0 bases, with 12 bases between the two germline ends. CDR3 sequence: CSASRAGSSYEQYF. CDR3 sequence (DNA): TGCAGTGCTAGTCGGGCAGGGAGCTCCTACGAGCAGTACTTC.

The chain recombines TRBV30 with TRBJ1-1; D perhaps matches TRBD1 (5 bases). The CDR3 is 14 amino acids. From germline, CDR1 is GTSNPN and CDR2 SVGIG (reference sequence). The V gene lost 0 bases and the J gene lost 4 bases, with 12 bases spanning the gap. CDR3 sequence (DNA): TGTGCCTGGAGTGTCGTGGGGCTCGGCACTGAAGCTTTCTTT. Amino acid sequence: CAWSVVGLGTEAFF.

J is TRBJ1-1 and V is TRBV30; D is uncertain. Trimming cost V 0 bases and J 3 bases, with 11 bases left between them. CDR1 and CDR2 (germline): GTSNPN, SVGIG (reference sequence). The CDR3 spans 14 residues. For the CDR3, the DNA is TGTGCCTGGAGTGTACGGCCCGGGGACACTGAAGCTTTCTTT. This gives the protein CAWSVRPGDTEAFF. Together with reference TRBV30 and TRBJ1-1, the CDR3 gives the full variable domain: SQTIHQWPATLVQPVGSPLSLECTVEGTSNPNLYWYRQAAGRGLQLLFYSVGIGQISSEVPQNLSASRPQDRQFILSSKKLLLSDSGFYLCAWSVRPGDTEAFFGQGTRLTVV.